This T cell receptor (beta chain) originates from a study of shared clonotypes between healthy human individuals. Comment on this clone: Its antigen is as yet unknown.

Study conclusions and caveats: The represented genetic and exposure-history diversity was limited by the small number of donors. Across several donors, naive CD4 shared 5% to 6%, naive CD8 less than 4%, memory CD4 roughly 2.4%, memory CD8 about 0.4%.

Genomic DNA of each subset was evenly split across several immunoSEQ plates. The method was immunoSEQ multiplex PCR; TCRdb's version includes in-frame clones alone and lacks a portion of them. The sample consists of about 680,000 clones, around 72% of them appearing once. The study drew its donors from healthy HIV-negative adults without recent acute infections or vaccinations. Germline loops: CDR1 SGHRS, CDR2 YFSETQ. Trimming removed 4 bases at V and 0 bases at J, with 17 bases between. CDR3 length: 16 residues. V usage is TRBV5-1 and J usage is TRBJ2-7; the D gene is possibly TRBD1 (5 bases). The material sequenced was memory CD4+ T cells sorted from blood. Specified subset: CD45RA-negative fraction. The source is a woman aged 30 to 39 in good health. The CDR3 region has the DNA TGCGCCAGCAGCCCGACAGACAGTTCCCTCTCCTACGAGCAGTACTTC. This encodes CASSPTDSSLSYEQYF.